These 28 T cell receptor beta chains were all obtained from the same sample, sequenced in a study of OX40 agonist ivuxolimab in advanced cancers. Sequencing used immunoSEQ multiplex PCR; TCRdb keeps in-frame clones, though not all of them. The sample carries about 71,000 clones, roughly 84% recorded once. The specimen comprised CD4+ or CD8+ T cells sorted from blood, sampled in a trial of the OX40 agonist ivuxolimab. Receptors originate from an adult with an advanced solid tumor such as melanoma, head and neck, liver or kidney cancer.

The chain recombines TRBV28 with TRBJ1-2; 10 nucleotides line up with TRBD1. J lost 7 bases, V lost 3 bases, and 5 bases had no gene match. CDR1 MDHEN and CDR2 SYDVKM come from the germline V gene. The CDR3 covers 14 residues. The DNA of the CDR3 is TGTGCCAGCAGTTTGGGGGACAGGGGATTTGGCTACACCTTC. This translates into CASSLGDRGFGYTF.

This clone was recorded once. An end of the junction does not agree with germline; a read error may underlie this. V gene TRBV7-7 combines with J gene TRBJ2-5; 8 bases agree with TRBD1. The germline V gene encodes CDR1 SSHAT and CDR2 FNYEAQ (reference sequence). The CDR3 covers 15 residues. The CDR3 nucleotides read TGTGCTAGCAGCTTTTCATTGGACAGGGAAGAGACCCAGTACTTC. Its translation is CASSFSLDREETQYF.

The genes are TRBV19 and TRBJ2-7; no definite D call. The CDR3 has 15 amino acids. Deletions cut 1 base from V and 0 bases from J, with 10 bases between. CDR1 LNHDA and CDR2 SQIVND come from the germline V gene (reference sequence). The CDR3 nucleotides are TGTGCCAGTAGTATAGGTCCGGGCTTCTCCTACGAGCAGTACTTC. Translating gives CASSIGPGFSYEQYF.

The rearrangement joins TRBV11-1 to TRBJ2-7, with 7 bases fitting TRBD1. Looked up from germline, CDR1 is SGHAT and CDR2 is FQDESV (reference sequence). The CDR3 length is 15 residues. Unmatched junction bases numbered 10, after V lost 5 bases and J lost 3 bases. The CDR3 region has the DNA TGTGCCAGCAGCCCCCCCCGGGACAGAGGCTACGAGCAGTACTTC. Translating it yields CASSPPRDRGYEQYF.

This clone occurred once. V gene TRBV19 combines with J gene TRBJ1-1; 8 nucleotides match TRBD1. V trimming: 4 bases; J trimming: 0 bases; junction bases outside the gene matches: 4. Germline V gene data show CDR1 as LNHDA and CDR2 as SQIVND (reference sequence). The CDR3 sequence is 15 residues long. CDR3 DNA sequence: TGTGCCAGTAGTAATAACAGGGGGTTGAACACTGAAGCTTTCTTT. It translates to CASSNNRGLNTEAFF.

The CDR3 DNA reads TGTGCCAGCGGGGAGTTAAAAACCGGGGAGCTGTTTTTT. Its translation is CASGELKTGELFF. The chain links TRBV28 to TRBJ2-2, with D perhaps matching TRBD2 (5 bases). Trimming removed 8 bases from V and 5 bases from J, with 12 bases in between. This CDR3 has 13 residues. CDR1 is MDHEN, CDR2 SYDVKM, per germline.

This clone was seen a handful of times. The chain recombines TRBV7-3 with TRBJ1-1, with D unresolved. CDR1 and CDR2 from the germline V gene are SGHTA and FQGTGA. This CDR3 contains 13 residues. The germline V and J ends were trimmed by 2 bases and 1 base, with 5 bases remaining between them. CDR3 loop: CASSLQENTEAFF. DNA for the CDR3: TGTGCCAGCAGCTTACAGGAGAACACTGAAGCTTTCTTT.

The chain links TRBV6-1 to TRBJ2-5, with TRBD2 identical over 10 bases. V lost 5 bases and J lost 10; bases outside the gene matches: 7. The germline V gene has CDR1 MNHNS and CDR2 SASEGT. This CDR3 is built from 13 residues. Written as DNA, the CDR3 is TGTGCCAGCAGTCCCGGGACTAGCGAACACCAGTACTTC. Its protein is CASSPGTSEHQYF.

The CDR3 region has the DNA TGTGCCAGCAGCCCCCGGGGGACTGAAAATGAAAAACTGTTTTTT. Translated: CASSPRGTENEKLFF. V usage is TRBV7-9 and J usage is TRBJ1-4; tentatively, D is TRBD1 (5 bases). Germline V gene lookup returns CDR1 SEHNR and CDR2 FQNEAQ (reference sequence). This CDR3 contains 15 residues. The V end was cut by 5 bases, the J end by 5 bases, with 15 bases between.

This clone has a handful of counts. This chain joins TRBV5-1 and TRBJ1-6, with 8 bases aligning to TRBD1. The CDR3 totals 17 residues. Germline values: CDR1 SGHRS, CDR2 YFSETQ. V trimming: 4 bases; J trimming: 9 bases; junction bases outside the gene matches: 15. CDR3 in amino acids: CASSPTTRTGIFSPLHF. The CDR3, as DNA: TGCGCCAGCAGCCCTACAACCCGGACAGGGATTTTTTCACCCCTCCACTTT.

This sequence joins TRBV7-9 and TRBJ2-5, with 7 bases that match TRBD2. With V trimmed by 0 bases and J by 4 bases, 8 bases remained unmatched. The CDR3 is made up of 16 amino acids. CDR1 and CDR2 from the germline V gene are SEHNR and FQNEAQ (reference sequence). CDR3 in DNA: TGTGCCAGCAGCTTAGCCGGGGGAGGGGTCCCAGAGACCCAGTACTTC. Translated: CASSLAGGGVPETQYF.

This chain uses TRBV2 with TRBJ2-7; the D call may be TRBD1 or TRBD2 (5 bases each). V was trimmed by 4 bases and J by 4 bases, leaving 11 bases between them. Germline V gene lookup returns CDR1 SNHLY and CDR2 FYNNEI. This CDR3 has 13 residues. The DNA of the CDR3 is TGTGCCAGCAGTGTTGGGGGACGGTACGAGCAGTACTTC. Residues: CASSVGGRYEQYF.

This chain connects TRBV2 to TRBJ1-5; 7 bases are shared with TRBD1. V was pared by 4 bases and J by 2 bases, with 5 bases of the junction left unmatched. CDR1 SNHLY and CDR2 FYNNEI come from the germline V gene. The CDR3 extends over 15 amino acids. Here the CDR3 DNA reads TGTGCCAGCAGTGGAGACAGGGAGGGCAATCAGCCCCAGCATTTT. Amino acids: CASSGDREGNQPQHF.

The CDR3 region is CASSPNSGVSYEQYF. CDR3 bases: TGTGCCAGCAGCCCCAATTCGGGAGTTTCGTACGAGCAGTACTTC. The chain employs TRBV28 and TRBJ2-7, with D possibly matching TRBD2 (6 bases). V dropped 6 bases and J dropped 4 bases, with 19 bases sitting between them. The CDR3 sequence is 15 residues long. Per germline, CDR1 MDHEN and CDR2 SYDVKM.

This chain connects TRBV7-9 to TRBJ1-4, with TRBD1 matching over 7 bases. Germline CDR1 is SEHNR and CDR2 is FQNEAQ (reference sequence). The CDR3 covers 14 residues. J was trimmed by 3 bases and V by 5 bases; bases with no gene match: 3. CDR3 bases: TGTGCCAGCAGCCCCGGGACAGCTAATGAAAAACTGTTTTTT. It specifies CASSPGTANEKLFF.

CDR3 region: CAWTGVPETQYF. The CDR3, as DNA: TGTGCCTGGACTGGGGTCCCAGAGACCCAGTACTTC. The rearrangement uses TRBV30 and TRBJ2-5; no clear D gene. V was pared by 4 bases and J by 4 bases, with 10 bases between. Germline CDR1 reads GTSNPN; CDR2 reads SVGIG (reference sequence). CDR3 length equals 12 residues. Full variable domain (rest looked up from reference TRBV30 and TRBJ2-5): SQTIHQWPATLVQPVGSPLSLECTVEGTSNPNLYWYRQAAGRGLQLLFYSVGIGQISSEVPQNLSASRPQDRQFILSSKKLLLSDSGFYLCAWTGVPETQYFGPGTRLLVL.

This chain connects TRBV7-9 to TRBJ2-7; the D is unclear. V was pared by 1 base and J by 4 bases, with 2 bases between. This CDR3 is 11 amino acids long. Germline CDR1 reads SEHNR; CDR2 reads FQNEAQ (reference sequence). Written as DNA, the CDR3 is TGTGCCAGCAGCTTAGAGTACGAGCAGTACTTC. Translation gives CASSLEYEQYF. Supplemented by reference TRBV7-9 and TRBJ2-7, the full variable domain reads DTGVSQNPRHKITKRGQNVTFRCDPISEHNRLYWYRQTLGQGPEFLTYFQNEAQLEKSRLLSDRFSAERPKGSFSTLEIQRTEQGDSAMYLCASSLEYEQYFGPGTRLTVT.

The V call is TRBV18, the J call TRBJ2-7; D ambiguous. Germline loops: CDR1 KGHSH, CDR2 LQKENI. This CDR3 region has 15 residues. The V and J ends lost 1 base and 1 base respectively, with 11 bases between them. The CDR3 DNA is TGTGCCAGCTCACCACTGAAGACGGTTTCCTACGAGCAGTACTTC. This sequence encodes CASSPLKTVSYEQYF.

CDR3 sequence (DNA): TGCAGCGTTGGGGTCCTTAGCGGGAGGGCTTCAATGGGGCAGTACTTC. This gives the protein CSVGVLSGRASMGQYF. The V call is TRBV29-1, the J call TRBJ2-7; 11 bases agree with TRBD2. Germline CDR1 SQVTM, CDR2 ANQGSEA. The CDR3 length is 16 residues. The J segment lost 9 bases and the V segment lost 4 bases, leaving 17 bases of the junction unmatched.

The chain carries TRBV2 and TRBJ1-5, with a weak D call TRBD1 (5 bases). Germline V lookup: CDR1 SNHLY, CDR2 FYNNEI. V shed 3 bases and J shed 8 bases, with 11 bases lying between them. The CDR3 loop spans 13 amino acids. CDR3 amino acids: CASSEEAGKPQHF. CDR3 DNA: TGTGCCAGCAGTGAGGAAGCAGGGAAGCCCCAGCATTTT.

This rearrangement joins TRBV6-6 to TRBJ1-5; the D gene is possibly TRBD1 (6 bases). Trimming stripped 4 bases from V and 0 bases from J, with 10 bases between. This CDR3 has 15 amino acids. Germline V gene data show CDR1 as MNHNY and CDR2 as SVGAGI (reference sequence). In DNA form, the CDR3 reads TGTGCCAGCAGTTCTAGGGGGAATAGCAATCAGCCCCAGCATTTT. It yields the protein CASSSRGNSNQPQHF.

The chain combines TRBV18 with TRBJ1-2, with TRBD1 as a possible D gene (6 bases). V was cut by 3 bases and J by 0 bases, with 11 bases left in between. Germline V lookup: CDR1 KGHSH, CDR2 LQKENI. The CDR3 extends over 15 amino acids. CDR3 amino acids: CASSPYREPNYGYTF. DNA for the CDR3: TGTGCCAGCTCACCCTACAGGGAACCTAACTATGGCTACACCTTC.

The V and J genes are TRBV14 and TRBJ1-1; D is undetermined. Germline loops: CDR1 SGHDN, CDR2 FVKESK. The CDR3 consists of 13 residues. Trimming took off 4 bases at V and 1 base at J, with 7 bases between the two ends. CDR3 DNA: TGTGCCAGCAGCCCCAACCAGAACACTGAAGCTTTCTTT. This translates into CASSPNQNTEAFF.

The CDR3 bases are TGCAGCGGTGAGGGGCACGATAGCAATCAGCCCCAGCATTTT. It specifies CSGEGHDSNQPQHF. This chain connects TRBV29-1 to TRBJ1-5; maybe TRBD1 (5 bases). CDR3 length: 14 amino acids. Trimming shortened V by 7 bases and J by 0 bases, and 13 bases separated the two germline ends. Germline V gene data show CDR1 as SQVTM and CDR2 as ANQGSEA.

The chain uses TRBV28 and TRBJ1-5; D is unclear. The germline V gene encodes CDR1 MDHEN and CDR2 SYDVKM. Trimming cost V 7 bases and J 9 bases, with 16 bases left between them. The CDR3 has 13 residues. The CDR3 region is CASKSKMYWPQHF. The CDR3 region has the DNA TGTGCCAGCAAAAGTAAGATGTATTGGCCCCAGCATTTT. The entire variable domain, with the rest obtained from reference TRBV28 and TRBJ1-5, is as follows: DVKVTQSSRYLVKRTGEKVFLECVQDMDHENMFWYRQDPGLGLRLIYFSYDVKMKEKGDIPEGYSVSREKKERFSLILESASTNQTSMYLCASKSKMYWPQHFGDGTRLSIL.

V usage is TRBV6-4 and J usage is TRBJ1-1; maybe TRBD1 (6 bases). The CDR3 has 14 residues. V lost 5 bases to trimming and J lost 6 bases, with 16 bases between them. From germline, CDR1 is MRHNA and CDR2 SNTAGT. CDR3 residues: CASSLGQWSPEAFF. For the CDR3, the DNA is TGTGCCAGCAGTCTCGGACAGTGGTCCCCTGAAGCTTTCTTT.

The chain is built from TRBV6-5 and TRBJ2-7; D is unclear. Germline CDR1 is MNHEY and CDR2 is SVGAGI. V gave up 6 bases and J gave up 0 bases, with 9 bases separating them. This CDR3 region has 13 residues. The DNA for the CDR3 is TGTGCCAGCAGCCCACCGGGCTCCTACGAGCAGTACTTC. As protein: CASSPPGSYEQYF.

This clone appeared a single time. V usage is TRBV4-1 and J usage is TRBJ1-4; D perhaps matches TRBD1 (5 bases). This CDR3 is 16 amino acids long. Per germline, CDR1 MGHRA and CDR2 YSYEKL. The V end was cut by 0 bases, the J end by 10 bases, with 18 bases between. The chain's CDR3 is CASSQDEAGLQGKLFF. CDR3 DNA sequence: TGCGCCAGCAGCCAAGATGAGGCGGGACTGCAAGGAAAACTGTTTTTT.